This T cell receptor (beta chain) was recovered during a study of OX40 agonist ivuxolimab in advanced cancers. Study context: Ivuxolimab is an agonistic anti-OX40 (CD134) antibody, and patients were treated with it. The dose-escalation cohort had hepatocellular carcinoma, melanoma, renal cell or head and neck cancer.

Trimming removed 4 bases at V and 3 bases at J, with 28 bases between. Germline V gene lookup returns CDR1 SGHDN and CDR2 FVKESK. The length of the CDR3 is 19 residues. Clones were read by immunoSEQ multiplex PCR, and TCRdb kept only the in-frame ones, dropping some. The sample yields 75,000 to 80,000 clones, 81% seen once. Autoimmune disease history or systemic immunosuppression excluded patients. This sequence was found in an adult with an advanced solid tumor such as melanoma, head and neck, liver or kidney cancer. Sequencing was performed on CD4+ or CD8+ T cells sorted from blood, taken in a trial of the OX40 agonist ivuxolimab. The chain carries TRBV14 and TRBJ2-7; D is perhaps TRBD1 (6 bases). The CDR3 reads CASSLREGRGPLPVYEQYF. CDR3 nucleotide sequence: TGTGCCAGCAGCCTACGGGAAGGCAGGGGTCCCCTTCCCGTCTACGAGCAGTACTTC.